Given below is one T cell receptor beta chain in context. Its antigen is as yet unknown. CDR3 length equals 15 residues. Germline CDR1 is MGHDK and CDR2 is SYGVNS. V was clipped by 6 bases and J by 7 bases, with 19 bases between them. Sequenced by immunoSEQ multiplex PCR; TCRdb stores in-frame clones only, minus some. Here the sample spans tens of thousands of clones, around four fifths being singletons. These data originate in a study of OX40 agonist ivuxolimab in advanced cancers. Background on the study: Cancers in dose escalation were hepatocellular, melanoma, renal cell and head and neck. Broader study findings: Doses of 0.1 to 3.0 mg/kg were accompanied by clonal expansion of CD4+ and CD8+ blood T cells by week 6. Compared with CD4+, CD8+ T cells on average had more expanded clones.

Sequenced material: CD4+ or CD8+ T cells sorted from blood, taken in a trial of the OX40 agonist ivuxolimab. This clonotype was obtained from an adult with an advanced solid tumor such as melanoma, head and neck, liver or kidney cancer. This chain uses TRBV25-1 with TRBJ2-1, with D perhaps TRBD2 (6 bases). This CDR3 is CASRGMSGVKNEQFF. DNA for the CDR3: TGTGCCAGCAGGGGGATGTCGGGAGTTAAGAATGAGCAGTTCTTC. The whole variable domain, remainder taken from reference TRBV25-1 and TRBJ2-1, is EADIYQTPRYLVIGTGKKITLECSQTMGHDKMYWYQQDPGMELHLIHYSYGVNSTEKGDLSSESTVSRIRTEHFPLTLESARPSHTSQYLCASRGMSGVKNEQFFGPGTRLTVL.